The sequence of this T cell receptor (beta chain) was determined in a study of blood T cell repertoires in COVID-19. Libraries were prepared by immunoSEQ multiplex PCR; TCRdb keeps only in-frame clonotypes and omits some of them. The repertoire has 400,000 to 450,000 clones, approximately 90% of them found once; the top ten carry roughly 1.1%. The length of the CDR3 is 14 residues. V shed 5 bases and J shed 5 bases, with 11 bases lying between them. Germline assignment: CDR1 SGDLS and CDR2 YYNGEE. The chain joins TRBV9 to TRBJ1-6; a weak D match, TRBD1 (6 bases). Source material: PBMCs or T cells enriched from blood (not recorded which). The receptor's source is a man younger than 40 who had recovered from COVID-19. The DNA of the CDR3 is TGTGCCAGCAGTGCGACAGGAGATAATTCACCCCTCCACTTT. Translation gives CASSATGDNSPLHF.